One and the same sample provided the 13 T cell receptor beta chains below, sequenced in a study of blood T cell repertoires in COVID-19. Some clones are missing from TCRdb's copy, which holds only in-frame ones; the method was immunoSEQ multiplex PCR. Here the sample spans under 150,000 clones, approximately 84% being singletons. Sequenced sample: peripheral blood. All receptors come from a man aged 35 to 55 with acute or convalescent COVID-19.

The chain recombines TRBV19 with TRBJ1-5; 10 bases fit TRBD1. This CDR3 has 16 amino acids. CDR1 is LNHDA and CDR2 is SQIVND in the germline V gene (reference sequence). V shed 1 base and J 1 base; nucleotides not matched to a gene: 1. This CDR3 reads CASSIVGQGSNQPQHF. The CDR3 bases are TGTGCCAGTAGTATAGTGGGACAGGGGAGCAATCAGCCCCAGCATTTT.

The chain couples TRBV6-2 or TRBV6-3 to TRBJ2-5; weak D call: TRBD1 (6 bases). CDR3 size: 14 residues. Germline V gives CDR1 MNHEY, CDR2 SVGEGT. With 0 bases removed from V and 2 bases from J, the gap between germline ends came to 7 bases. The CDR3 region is CASSYSTGQETQYF. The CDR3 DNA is TGTGCCAGCAGTTACTCGACAGGACAAGAGACCCAGTACTTC.

CDR3 coding DNA: TGTGCCAGCAGTACCCAGACAGGGAGCACAGATACGCAGTATTTT. It codes for CASSTQTGSTDTQYF. The chain couples TRBV6-5 to TRBJ2-3; 7 bases align to TRBD1. With V trimmed by 5 bases and J by 0 bases, 5 bases remained unmatched. This CDR3 contains 15 residues. Germline CDR1 is MNHEY and CDR2 is SVGAGI.

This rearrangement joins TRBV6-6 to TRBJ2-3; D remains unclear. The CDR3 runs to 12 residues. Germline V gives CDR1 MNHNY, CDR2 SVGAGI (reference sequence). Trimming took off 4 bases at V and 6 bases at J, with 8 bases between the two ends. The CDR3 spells CASSSSVDTQYF. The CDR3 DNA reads TGTGCCAGCAGTTCATCGGTGGATACGCAGTATTTT.

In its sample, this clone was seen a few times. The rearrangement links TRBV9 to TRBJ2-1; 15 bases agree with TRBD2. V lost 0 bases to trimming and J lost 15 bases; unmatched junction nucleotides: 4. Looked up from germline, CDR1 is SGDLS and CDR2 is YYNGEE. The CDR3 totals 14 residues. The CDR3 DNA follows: TGTGCCAGCAGCGTAGGGACTAGCGGGGGGGGTGCGTTCTTC. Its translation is CASSVGTSGGGAFF.

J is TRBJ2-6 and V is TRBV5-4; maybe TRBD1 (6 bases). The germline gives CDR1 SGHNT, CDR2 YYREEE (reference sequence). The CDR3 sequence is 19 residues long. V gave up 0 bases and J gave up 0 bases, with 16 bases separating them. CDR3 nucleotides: TGTGCCAGCAGCTTGGGTCAGACAGGCTTAAGCTCTGGGGCCAACGTCCTGACTTTC. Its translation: CASSLGQTGLSSGANVLTF.

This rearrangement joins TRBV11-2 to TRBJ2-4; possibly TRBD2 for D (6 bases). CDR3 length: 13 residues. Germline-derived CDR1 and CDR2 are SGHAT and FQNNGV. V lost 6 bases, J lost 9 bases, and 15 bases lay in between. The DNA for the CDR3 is TGTGCCAGCAGTCAAGAGGAGGGAATCATTCAGTACTTC. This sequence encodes CASSQEEGIIQYF. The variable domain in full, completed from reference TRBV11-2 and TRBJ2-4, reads EAGVAQSPRYKIIEKRQSVAFWCNPISGHATLYWYQQILGQGPKLLIQFQNNGVVDDSQLPKDRFSAERLKGVDSTLKIQPAKLEDSAVYLCASSQEEGIIQYFGAGTRLSVL.

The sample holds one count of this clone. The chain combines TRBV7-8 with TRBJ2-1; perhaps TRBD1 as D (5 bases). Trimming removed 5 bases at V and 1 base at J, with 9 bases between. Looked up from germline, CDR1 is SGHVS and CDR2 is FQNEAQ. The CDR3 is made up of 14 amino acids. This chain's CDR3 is CASSPQGSYNEQFF. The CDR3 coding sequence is TGTGCCAGCAGCCCTCAGGGATCCTACAATGAGCAGTTCTTC.

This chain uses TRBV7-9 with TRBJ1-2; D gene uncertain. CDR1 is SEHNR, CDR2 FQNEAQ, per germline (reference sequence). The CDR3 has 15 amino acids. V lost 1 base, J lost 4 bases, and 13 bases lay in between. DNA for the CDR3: TGTGCCAGCAGCTTAGTTTTCCCGGGAGGCTATGGCTACACCTTC. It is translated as CASSLVFPGGYGYTF.

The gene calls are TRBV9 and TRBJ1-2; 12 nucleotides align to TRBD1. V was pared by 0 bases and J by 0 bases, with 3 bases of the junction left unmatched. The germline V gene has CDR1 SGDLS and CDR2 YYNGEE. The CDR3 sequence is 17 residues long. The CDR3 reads CASSVGDRGHPNYGYTF. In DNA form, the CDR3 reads TGTGCCAGCAGCGTAGGGGACAGGGGGCATCCTAACTATGGCTACACCTTC.

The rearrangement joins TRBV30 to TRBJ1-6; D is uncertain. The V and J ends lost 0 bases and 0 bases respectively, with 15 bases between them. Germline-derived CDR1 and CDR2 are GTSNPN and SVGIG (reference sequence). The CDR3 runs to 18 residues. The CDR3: CAWSVAVGWSSYNSPLHF. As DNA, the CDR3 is TGTGCCTGGAGTGTTGCTGTCGGGTGGAGCTCCTATAATTCACCCCTCCACTTT.

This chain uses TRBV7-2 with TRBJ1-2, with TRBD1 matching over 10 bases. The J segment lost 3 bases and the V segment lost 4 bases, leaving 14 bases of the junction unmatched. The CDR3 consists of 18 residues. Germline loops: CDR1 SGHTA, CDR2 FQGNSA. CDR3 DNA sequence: TGTGCCAGCAGCTCCTTAAACAGGATCGGGACAGGGGACTATGGCTACACCTTC. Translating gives CASSSLNRIGTGDYGYTF.

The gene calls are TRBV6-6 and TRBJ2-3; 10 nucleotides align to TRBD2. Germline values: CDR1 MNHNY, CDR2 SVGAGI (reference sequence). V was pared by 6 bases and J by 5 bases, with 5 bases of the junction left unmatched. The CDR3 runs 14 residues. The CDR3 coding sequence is TGTGCCAGCAGAAGCGGGGGGGCGGGAGATACGCAGTATTTT. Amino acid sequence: CASRSGGAGDTQYF.